This passage covers 27 T cell receptor beta chains from one sample sequenced in a study of T cells in Graves' hyperthyroidism and ophthalmopathy. Regions amplified from RNA transcripts were the TCR beta CDR3 regions. An initial round of RT-PCR targeting the TCR CDR3 relied on the HTBI primer set. TCRdb passed the multiplex PCR reads through MiXCR, listing each CDR3 protein once. The top ten hold around 29% of the sample, which has hundreds of thousands of distinct CDR3 sequences, approximately 40% seen once. What was sequenced was blood. All receptors derive from a woman between 40 and 50 years old with Graves' hyperthyroidism.

As to this clonotype: This may come from a read error, since a much larger clone is one base off. V gene TRBV24-1 combines with J gene TRBJ2-2, with 9 bases identical to TRBD2. From germline, CDR1 is KGHDR and CDR2 SFDVKD. The CDR3 extends over 19 amino acids. The CDR3 reads CATSEPEGGRASGTGELLF. As DNA, the CDR3 is TGTGCCACCAGTGAACCCGAGGGCGGGAGGGCCTCTGGCACCGGGGAGCTGCTTTTT.

The chain couples TRBV10-3 to TRBJ2-7, with 8 bases aligning to TRBD1. V gave up 4 bases and J gave up 0 bases; unmatched junction bases: 2. Germline lookup yields CDR1 ENHRY and CDR2 SYGVKD. The CDR3 spans 14 residues. The CDR3 region has the DNA TGTGCCATCAGTGGGGGACAGGCCTCCTACGAGCAGTACTTC. It specifies CAISGGQASYEQYF.

The chain joins TRBV2 to TRBJ2-5, with D unclear. Trimming cost V 7 bases and J 5 bases, with 11 bases left between them. CDR1 is SNHLY and CDR2 is FYNNEI in the germline V gene. The CDR3 totals 12 residues. This chain's CDR3 is CASTSLVETQYF. The CDR3 bases are TGTGCCAGCACTTCCCTAGTGGAGACCCAGTACTTC.

This chain connects TRBV6-2 or TRBV6-3 to TRBJ1-2; 9 bases match TRBD1. The germline V gene encodes CDR1 MNHEY and CDR2 SVGEGT. The CDR3 sequence is 14 residues long. V trimming: 2 bases; J trimming: 7 bases; junction bases outside the gene matches: 5. The CDR3 region has the DNA TGTGCCAGCAGTTACGGGACAGGGAGGAGTGGCTACACCTTC. Its protein is CASSYGTGRSGYTF.

Turning to this clonotype: A much bigger clone sits one base away, suggesting this may be a read error. The chain uses TRBV12-3 or TRBV12-4 and TRBJ1-2; weak D call: TRBD1 (6 bases). The CDR3 spans 14 residues. Trimming pared 6 bases from V and 4 bases from J, leaving 15 bases between. The DNA of the CDR3 is TGTGCCAGCAGCATGTCACAGGGCAGCTATGGCTACACCTTC. Amino acid sequence: CASSMSQGSYGYTF.

The chain uses TRBV5-1 and TRBJ2-2; 7 bases agree with TRBD1. CDR1 and CDR2 from the germline V gene are SGHRS and YFSETQ. There are 17 residues in the CDR3. The ends lost 2 bases at V and 3 bases at J; junction bases unmatched: 10. For the CDR3, the DNA is TGCGCCAGCAGCTTCGTCAAACAGACAGGGCACACCGGGGAGCTGTTTTTT. This sequence encodes CASSFVKQTGHTGELFF.

The gene calls are TRBV6-2 or TRBV6-3 and TRBJ1-2; D gene ambiguous. V was pared by 6 bases and J by 1 base, with 21 bases between. CDR3 length: 17 residues. CDR1 and CDR2 (germline): MNHEY, SVGEGT. The CDR3 reads CASRLEPAAGLNYGYTF. Here the CDR3 DNA reads TGTGCCAGCAGGCTTGAGCCCGCGGCAGGCCTTAACTATGGCTACACCTTC.

V gene TRBV12-3 or TRBV12-4 combines with J gene TRBJ1-2; no reliable D call. The CDR3 extends over 15 amino acids. Trimming removed 6 bases at V and 0 bases at J, with 14 bases between. The CDR3 here is CASSQEGITNYGYTF. In DNA, the CDR3 is TGTGCCAGCAGCCAAGAGGGAATAACTAACTATGGCTACACCTTC.

This clonotype was seen more than once but under ten times. The J gene is TRBJ1-5, the V gene TRBV20-1; perhaps TRBD1 as D (6 bases). The CDR3 is 13 residues long. CDR1 is DFQATT and CDR2 is SNEGSKA in the germline V gene (reference sequence). V shed 4 bases and J shed 4 bases, with 11 bases lying between them. In DNA form, the CDR3 reads TGCAGTGCTACCACAGGGCCTAATCAGCCCCAGCATTTT. Translating gives CSATTGPNQPQHF.

At least ten counts were recorded for this clonotype. The CDR3 bases are TGCGCCAGCAGCCAAGATGGGGGCGGTCTTGGCTACACCTTC. It translates to CASSQDGGGLGYTF. The chain is built from TRBV4-3 and TRBJ1-2, with D possibly matching TRBD1 (6 bases). Trimming removed 0 bases from V and 7 bases from J, with 12 bases in between. Germline V gene data show CDR1 as LGHNA and CDR2 as YSLEER. The CDR3 sequence is 14 residues long.

The rearrangement links TRBV7-2 to TRBJ1-4; perhaps TRBD1 as D (6 bases). CDR1 is SGHTA and CDR2 is FQGNSA in the germline V gene. V lost 1 base, J lost 5 bases, and 17 bases lay in between. The CDR3 consists of 17 residues. The CDR3 loop is CASSLDAGHLQNEKLFF. The CDR3 DNA follows: TGTGCCAGCAGCTTAGACGCGGGACATCTCCAAAATGAAAAACTGTTTTTT.

This clonotype was seen a few times. The CDR3: CASSQDGLGGGKLFF. The CDR3 DNA reads TGCGCCAGCAGCCAAGATGGTCTGGGAGGGGGAAAACTGTTTTTT. The V and J genes are TRBV4-3 and TRBJ1-4; possibly TRBD1 for D (6 bases). Trimming removed 0 bases from V and 10 bases from J, with 15 bases in between. The CDR3 is 15 residues long. CDR1 is LGHNA and CDR2 is YSLEER in the germline V gene.

At least ten counts were recorded for this clonotype. V gene TRBV2 combines with J gene TRBJ2-5, with 7 bases identical to TRBD1. The ends lost 3 bases at V and 5 bases at J; junction bases unmatched: 6. Germline values: CDR1 SNHLY, CDR2 FYNNEI. This CDR3 is 14 amino acids long. CDR3 region: CASSDPTGLETQYF. CDR3 nucleotide sequence: TGTGCCAGCAGTGACCCGACAGGGCTGGAGACCCAGTACTTC. Complete variable domain (other parts from reference TRBV2 and TRBJ2-5): EPEVTQTPSHQVTQMGQEVILRCVPISNHLYFYWYRQILGQKVEFLVSFYNNEISEKSEIFDDQFSVERPDGSNFTLKIRSTKLEDSAMYFCASSDPTGLETQYFGPGTRLLVL.

The table lists this clonotype with a few counts. The rearrangement uses TRBV7-8 and TRBJ1-2, with D possibly matching TRBD1 (5 bases). Germline values: CDR1 SGHVS, CDR2 FQNEAQ. V lost 5 bases and J lost 8, with 18 bases in between. The CDR3 has 14 residues. The CDR3 nucleotides are TGTGCCAGCAGCCCCCGGGGGGTAAATCTCGGCTACACCTTC. This sequence encodes CASSPRGVNLGYTF.

The CDR3 reads CSARVQGEQKLFF. CDR3 bases: TGCAGTGCTAGAGTGCAGGGGGAGCAGAAACTGTTTTTT. The V gene is TRBV20-1, the J gene TRBJ1-4, with 7 bases aligning to TRBD1. There are 13 residues in the CDR3. V trimming: 1 base; J trimming: 11 bases; junction bases outside the gene matches: 7. Per germline, CDR1 DFQATT and CDR2 SNEGSKA (reference sequence).

The rearrangement uses TRBV29-1 and TRBJ2-3; no reliable D call. This CDR3 is 14 amino acids long. Per germline, CDR1 SQVTM and CDR2 ANQGSEA. Between the trimmed V and J ends, which lost 6 bases and 0 bases, there was a span of 13 bases. The CDR3 region is CSVERSVSTDTQYF. CDR3 nucleotide sequence: TGCAGCGTAGAACGGAGTGTGAGCACAGATACGCAGTATTTT.

A few counts support this clonotype. This CDR3 is missing its conserved last phenylalanine or tryptophan, likely due to a read error. The DNA is left out, because the CDR3 cannot be placed on it with certainty; the CDR3 is given as TCRdb lists it. The rearrangement joins TRBV3-2 to TRBJ2-7; the table gives TRBD2 as D, unverified against the DNA. TRBV3-2 is a documented pseudogene. 17 amino acids form the CDR3, both terminal residues included. The CDR3 loop reads CASSQDLPGLQFPPLPE.

Comments on this clonotype: This may stem from a read error, because a much larger clone lies one nucleotide away. The chain recombines TRBV7-9 with TRBJ1-2; a possible D gene is TRBD1 (6 bases). The CDR3 is 13 residues long. Germline V lookup: CDR1 SEHNR, CDR2 FQNEAQ (reference sequence). In DNA form, the CDR3 reads TGTGCCAGCAGCCATGACAGGAGGTATGGCCACACCTTC. Translated: CASSHDRRYGHTF.

This clonotype has only a few counts. The chain employs TRBV6-5 and TRBJ2-2; D uncertain. The CDR3 is made up of 14 amino acids. The V and J ends lost 5 bases and 4 bases respectively, with 11 bases between them. Germline V gives CDR1 MNHEY, CDR2 SVGAGI. The CDR3 DNA follows: TGTGCCAGCAGTGCTCATTCACGCACCGGGGAGCTGTTTTTT. It encodes CASSAHSRTGELFF.

The CDR3 is CATTDHPTGSWADTQYF. The DNA of the CDR3 is TGTGCTACAACAGACCATCCGACGGGCTCATGGGCAGATACGCAGTATTTT. The chain has TRBV12-3 or TRBV12-4 and TRBJ2-3, with D hard to call. CDR3 length equals 17 residues.

The rearrangement joins TRBV20-1 to TRBJ2-5; 8 bases fit TRBD1. Germline-derived CDR1 and CDR2 are DFQATT and SNEGSKA (reference sequence). The CDR3 has 13 residues. The V gene end was trimmed by 4 bases and the J gene end by 1 base; junction bases not matched to a gene: 2. The CDR3 bases are TGCAGTGCTACCGGACAGGGCCAAGAGACCCAGTACTTC. As protein: CSATGQGQETQYF.

This clonotype was seen a few times. The chain joins TRBV29-1 to TRBJ2-2, with D unresolved. CDR3 length equals 13 residues. CDR1 SQVTM and CDR2 ANQGSEA come from the germline V gene. The V end lost 2 bases, the J end lost 0 bases, and 4 bases lay between the germline ends. This CDR3 is CSVEITNTGELFF. CDR3 sequence (DNA): TGCAGCGTTGAAATCACGAACACCGGGGAGCTGTTTTTT.

In this sample, this clonotype turned up many times. The chain couples TRBV20-1 to TRBJ1-5; D uncertain. Trimming shortened V by 3 bases and J by 1 base, and 16 bases separated the two germline ends. Germline V lookup: CDR1 DFQATT, CDR2 SNEGSKA (reference sequence). This CDR3 has 16 residues. CDR3 bases: TGCAGTGCTAGCCGGTCATACGGAGAGAGCAATCAGCCCCAGCATTTT. This sequence encodes CSASRSYGESNQPQHF.

This clonotype was seen repeatedly, ten times or more. The chain is built from TRBV14 and TRBJ1-4; possibly TRBD1 for D (6 bases). V lost 1 base and J 6 bases, leaving 12 bases between the germline ends. The CDR3 runs 15 residues. Germline CDR1 and CDR2: SGHDN and FVKESK. The CDR3 DNA reads as TGTGCCAGCAGCCAAGGGGGGGCGCTGGATGAAAAACTGTTTTTT. It specifies CASSQGGALDEKLFF.

This clonotype has just one count. This rearrangement joins TRBV24-1 to TRBJ2-2, with 11 bases lining up with TRBD1. The CDR3 spans 16 residues. Germline V gene lookup returns CDR1 KGHDR and CDR2 SFDVKD. V gave up 3 bases and J gave up 4 bases; unmatched junction bases: 3. Here the CDR3 reads CATSDGQGAGTGELFF. The CDR3 region has the DNA TGTGCCACCAGTGATGGACAGGGGGCGGGCACCGGGGAGCTGTTTTTT.

This clonotype was counted many times. This chain joins TRBV20-1 and TRBJ2-5; D is perhaps TRBD2 (6 bases). The CDR3 loop spans 14 amino acids. The V gene's germline CDR1 is DFQATT and CDR2 SNEGSKA (reference sequence). The germline V and J ends were trimmed by 4 bases and 5 bases, with 17 bases remaining between them. The CDR3: CSATPRSGVETQYF. CDR3 coding DNA: TGCAGTGCTACCCCCCGGTCGGGAGTGGAGACCCAGTACTTC.

This clonotype was counted at least ten times. The chain is built from TRBV12-3 or TRBV12-4 and TRBJ2-5, with D perhaps matching TRBD1 or TRBD2 (6 bases each). Trimming pared 6 bases from V and 0 bases from J, leaving 17 bases between. The CDR3 covers 16 residues. This chain's CDR3 is CASSLGGLMYQETQYF. Written as DNA, the CDR3 is TGTGCCAGCAGCCTAGGGGGACTGATGTACCAAGAGACCCAGTACTTC.